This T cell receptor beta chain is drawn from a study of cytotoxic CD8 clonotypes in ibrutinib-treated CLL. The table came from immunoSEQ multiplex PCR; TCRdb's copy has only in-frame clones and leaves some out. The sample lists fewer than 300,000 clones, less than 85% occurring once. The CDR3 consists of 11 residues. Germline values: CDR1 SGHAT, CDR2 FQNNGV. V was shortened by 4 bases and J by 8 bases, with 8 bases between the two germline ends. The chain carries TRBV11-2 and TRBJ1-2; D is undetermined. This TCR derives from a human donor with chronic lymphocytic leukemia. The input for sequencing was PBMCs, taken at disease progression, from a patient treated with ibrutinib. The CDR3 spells CASSSSRGYTF. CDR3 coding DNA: TGTGCCAGCAGCTCCTCGCGAGGCTACACCTTC. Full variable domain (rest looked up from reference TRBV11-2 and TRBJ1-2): EAGVAQSPRYKIIEKRQSVAFWCNPISGHATLYWYQQILGQGPKLLIQFQNNGVVDDSQLPKDRFSAERLKGVDSTLKIQPAKLEDSAVYLCASSSSRGYTFGSGTRLTVV.